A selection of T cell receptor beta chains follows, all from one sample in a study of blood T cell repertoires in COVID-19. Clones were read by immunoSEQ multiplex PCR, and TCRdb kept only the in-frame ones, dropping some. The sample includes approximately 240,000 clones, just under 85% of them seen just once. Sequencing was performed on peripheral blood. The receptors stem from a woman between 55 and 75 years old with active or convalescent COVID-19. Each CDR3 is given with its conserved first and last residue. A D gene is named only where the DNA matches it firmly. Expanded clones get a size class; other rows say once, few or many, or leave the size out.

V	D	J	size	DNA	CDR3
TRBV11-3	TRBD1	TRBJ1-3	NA	TGTGCCAGCAGCCCGCGGGACAGCCAGGGGGGAAACACCATATATTTT	CASSPRDSQGGNTIYF
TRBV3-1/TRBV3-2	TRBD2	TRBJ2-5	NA	TGTGCCAGCAGTCTAAGCGGGAGGCTAGTAGGGGAGACCCAGTACTTC	CASSLSGRLVGETQYF
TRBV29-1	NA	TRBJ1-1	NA	TGCAGCGCGTACGGGGGGCAGAACACTGAAGCTTTCTTT	CSAYGGQNTEAFF
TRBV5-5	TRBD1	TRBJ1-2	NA	TGTGCCAGCAGCTTGGGGACAGGGGACTACTATGGCTACACCTTC	CASSLGTGDYYGYTF
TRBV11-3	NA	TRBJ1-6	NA	TGTGCCAGCAGCTCCGCGACGGAGTATAATTCACCCCTCCACTTT	CASSSATEYNSPLHF
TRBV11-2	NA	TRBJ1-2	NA	TGTGCCAGCAGCCAAGCTTTAGGGGCTAACTATGGCTACACCTTC	CASSQALGANYGYTF
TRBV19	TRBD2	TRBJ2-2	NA	TGTGCCAGTAGTACCCGTAGCGGGAGGACCGGGGAGCTGTTTTTT	CASSTRSGRTGELFF
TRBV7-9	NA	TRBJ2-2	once	TGTGCCAGCAGCCTCTACGGGGAGCTGTTTTTT	CASSLYGELFF
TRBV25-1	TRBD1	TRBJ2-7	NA	TGTGCCAGCAGTGAACTCGGACAGGGAAATACCTACGAGCAGTACTTC	CASSELGQGNTYEQYF
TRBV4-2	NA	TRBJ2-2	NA	TGTGCCAGCAGCCAAGAAGCGCGTAACACCGGGGAGCTGTTTTTT	CASSQEARNTGELFF
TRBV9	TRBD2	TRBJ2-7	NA	TGTGCCAGCAGCGAGCTAGCGGGAGGCGAGCAGTACTTC	CASSELAGGEQYF
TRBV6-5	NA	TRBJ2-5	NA	TGTGCCAGCAGCACTCCGGGACACAGAGAGACCCAGTACTTC	CASSTPGHRETQYF
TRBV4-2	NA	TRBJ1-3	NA	TGTGCCAGCAGCCAGGGTGGACTGTCGAGCTCTGGAAACACCATATATTTT	CASSQGGLSSSGNTIYF
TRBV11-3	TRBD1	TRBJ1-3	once	TGTGCCAGCAGCTTCTGGACAGGGGCGGGTGACACCATATATTTT	CASSFWTGAGDTIYF
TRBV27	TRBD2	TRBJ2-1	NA	TGTGCCAGCAGCCCCCCTGGAGGGAGGGATCGGTACAATGAGCAGTTCTTC	CASSPPGGRDRYNEQFF
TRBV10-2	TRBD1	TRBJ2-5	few	TGCGCCAGTTCCAAGGGGGCGAGGGAGACCCAGTACTTC	CASSKGARETQYF
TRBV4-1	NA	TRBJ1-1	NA	TGCGCCAGCAGCCAAGGAATCGGGATACTGGCGAACACTGAAGCTTTCTTT	CASSQGIGILANTEAFF
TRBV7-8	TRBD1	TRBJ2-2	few	TGTGCCAGCAGCCCTTGGTCCGAACCGGGACAGGGGAAGAACACCGGGGAGCTGTTTTTT	CASSPWSEPGQGKNTGELFF
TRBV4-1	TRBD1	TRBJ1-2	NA	TGCGCCAGCAGCCAAGAACAGGGGTTTCCCTATGGCTACACCTTC	CASSQEQGFPYGYTF
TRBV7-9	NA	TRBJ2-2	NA	TGTGCCAGCAGCTTCCCTCGACTAGAGGCCGGGGAGCTGTTTTTT	CASSFPRLEAGELFF
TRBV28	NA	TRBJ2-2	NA	TGTGCCAGCAGTTTTGGACTAAACACCGGGGAGCTGTTTTTT	CASSFGLNTGELFF
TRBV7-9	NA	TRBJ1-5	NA	TGTGCCAGCAGTTGGGCGGGCCATCAGCCCCAGCATTTT	CASSWAGHQPQHF
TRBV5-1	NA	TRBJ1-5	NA	TGCGCCAGCAGCGCTTTGGGGGGGCAGAATCAGCCCCAGCATTTT	CASSALGGQNQPQHF
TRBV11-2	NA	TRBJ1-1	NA	TGTGCCAGCAGCTTACAGTTGTTGAACACTGAAGCTTTCTTT	CASSLQLLNTEAFF
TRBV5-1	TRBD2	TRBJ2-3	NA	TGCGCCAGCAGCTTGGGAGCGGGGGGCCCGCGGGATACGCAGTATTTT	CASSLGAGGPRDTQYF
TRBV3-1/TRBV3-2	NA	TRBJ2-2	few	TGTGCCAGCAGCCACGGGAGAGAAAGGGAGCTGTTTTTT	CASSHGRERELFF
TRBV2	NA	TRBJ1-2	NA	TGTGCCAGCAGTGAAAATTCCAGAAACTATGGCTACACCTTC	CASSENSRNYGYTF
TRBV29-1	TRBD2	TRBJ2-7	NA	TGCAGCGTTGAAGAACCAAGCGGGAGATTCTACGAGCAGTACTTC	CSVEEPSGRFYEQYF
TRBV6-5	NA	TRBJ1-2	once	TGTGCCAGCAGGGGAGGGCGTGGCTACACCTTC	CASRGGRGYTF
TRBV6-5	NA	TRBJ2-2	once	TGTGCCAGCAGTTACTCAGGGGCGAACACCGGGGAGCTGTTTTTT	CASSYSGANTGELFF
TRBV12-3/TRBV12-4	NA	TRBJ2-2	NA	TGTGCCAGCATTTTGAGGGGGTACGGGGAGCTGTTTTTT	CASILRGYGELFF
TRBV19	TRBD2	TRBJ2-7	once	TGTGCCAGTAGCCCTACAGGGGAAGCGGGAGGCGCCTACGAGCAGTACTTC	CASSPTGEAGGAYEQYF